The rows below give T cell receptor beta chains drawn from one sample of a study of OX40 agonist ivuxolimab in advanced cancers. Here immunoSEQ multiplex PCR was the method, and the copy in TCRdb shows in-frame clones only, minus some. The sample includes around 65,000 clones, 80% to 95% of them seen just once. Sequenced here: CD4+ or CD8+ T cells sorted from blood, sampled in a trial of the OX40 agonist ivuxolimab. The source is an adult with an advanced solid tumor such as melanoma, head and neck, liver or kidney cancer. CDR3s include the opening cysteine and the closing phenylalanine or tryptophan. D genes are given only for firm matches. The size of a clone is reported for some rows only, either as once, few or many, or as a class for expanded clones.

v_call	clone_size	d_call	j_call	cdr3_nt	cdr3_aa
TRBV2	.	TRBD2	TRBJ2-7	TGTGCCAGCAGTGAAACAGCGGGGACTACCTACGAGCAGTACTTC	CASSETAGTTYEQYF
TRBV7-2	.	TRBD2	TRBJ2-3	TGTGCCAGCAGCTTAGACGTACTAGCGGGGGGGCCTAGCCCAGATACGCAGTATTTT	CASSLDVLAGGPSPDTQYF
TRBV9	.	.	TRBJ2-1	TGTGCCAGCAGCCCGCCAGGGCTTGGGAATGAGCAGTTCTTC	CASSPPGLGNEQFF
TRBV7-6	.	.	TRBJ2-7	TGTGCCAGCAGCGAACCCGGGGGCTCCTACGAGCAGTACTTC	CASSEPGGSYEQYF
TRBV5-1	.	.	TRBJ2-3	TGCGCCAGCGGTCCTTATTACACAGATACGCAGTATTTT	CASGPYYTDTQYF
TRBV7-3	.	.	TRBJ2-3	TGTGCCAGCAGCTTAACTGGGGCCCCCACAGATACGCAGTATTTT	CASSLTGAPTDTQYF
TRBV27	.	TRBD1	TRBJ2-5	TGTGCCAGCAGTCTTAAGGACAGGCCCCACGAGACCCAGTACTTC	CASSLKDRPHETQYF
TRBV5-6	.	.	TRBJ1-1	TGTGCCAGCAGCTCCGGCTTGACTGAAGCTTTCTTT	CASSSGLTEAFF
TRBV5-6	.	.	TRBJ1-2	TGTGCCAGCAGCTCCCCTGGGGCAGGCTATGGCTACACCTTC	CASSSPGAGYGYTF
TRBV2	.	TRBD2	TRBJ2-7	TGTGCCAGCAGTGAAGCCGGGGTAGCGGGTACCTACGAGCAGTACTTC	CASSEAGVAGTYEQYF
TRBV6-1	.	.	TRBJ1-1	TGTGCCAGCAGTGTCGGGGGATTGAATGGAGCTTTCTTT	CASSVGGLNGAFF
TRBV7-9	.	.	TRBJ1-5	TGTGCCAGCAGCTCGGGGGGGGCGGGTCAGCCCCAGCATTTT	CASSSGGAGQPQHF
TRBV13	.	TRBD2	TRBJ2-1	TGTGCCAGCAGCTCCCCCCCGGGACTAGGCTCCTACAATGAGCAGTTCTTC	CASSSPPGLGSYNEQFF
TRBV19	once	TRBD1	TRBJ1-5	TGTGCCAGTAGTGCCTGGACAGGGGGAAATCAGCCCCAGCATTTT	CASSAWTGGNQPQHF
TRBV15	.	TRBD1	TRBJ2-7	TGTGCCACCAGCAGAGACCGGGACAGGGGGATCTACGAGCAGTACTTC	CATSRDRDRGIYEQYF
TRBV9	.	.	TRBJ2-7	TGTGCCAGCAGCGTATGGGACGCGAGCTACGAGCAGTACTTC	CASSVWDASYEQYF
TRBV6-5	.	.	TRBJ2-3	TGTGCCAGCAGTTACGTTACAGATACGCAGTATTTT	CASSYVTDTQYF
TRBV10-3	once	.	TRBJ2-3	TGTGCCATCAGTGAGTCGTTCCCAGGGACCCATGGGGCAGATACGCAGTATTTT	CAISESFPGTHGADTQYF
TRBV6-1	.	TRBD2	TRBJ2-7	TGTGCCAGCAGTGAAGGGCTAGCGGGGGGCCCGTACGAGCAGTACTTC	CASSEGLAGGPYEQYF
TRBV6-1	.	.	TRBJ1-6	TGTGCCAGCAGTCAAGTCCCAGAGCCCTATAATTCACCCCTCCACTTT	CASSQVPEPYNSPLHF
TRBV29-1	.	TRBD2	TRBJ2-3	TGCAGCCCCCAGGGACTAGCGGGAGTGACAGATACGCAGTATTTT	CSPQGLAGVTDTQYF